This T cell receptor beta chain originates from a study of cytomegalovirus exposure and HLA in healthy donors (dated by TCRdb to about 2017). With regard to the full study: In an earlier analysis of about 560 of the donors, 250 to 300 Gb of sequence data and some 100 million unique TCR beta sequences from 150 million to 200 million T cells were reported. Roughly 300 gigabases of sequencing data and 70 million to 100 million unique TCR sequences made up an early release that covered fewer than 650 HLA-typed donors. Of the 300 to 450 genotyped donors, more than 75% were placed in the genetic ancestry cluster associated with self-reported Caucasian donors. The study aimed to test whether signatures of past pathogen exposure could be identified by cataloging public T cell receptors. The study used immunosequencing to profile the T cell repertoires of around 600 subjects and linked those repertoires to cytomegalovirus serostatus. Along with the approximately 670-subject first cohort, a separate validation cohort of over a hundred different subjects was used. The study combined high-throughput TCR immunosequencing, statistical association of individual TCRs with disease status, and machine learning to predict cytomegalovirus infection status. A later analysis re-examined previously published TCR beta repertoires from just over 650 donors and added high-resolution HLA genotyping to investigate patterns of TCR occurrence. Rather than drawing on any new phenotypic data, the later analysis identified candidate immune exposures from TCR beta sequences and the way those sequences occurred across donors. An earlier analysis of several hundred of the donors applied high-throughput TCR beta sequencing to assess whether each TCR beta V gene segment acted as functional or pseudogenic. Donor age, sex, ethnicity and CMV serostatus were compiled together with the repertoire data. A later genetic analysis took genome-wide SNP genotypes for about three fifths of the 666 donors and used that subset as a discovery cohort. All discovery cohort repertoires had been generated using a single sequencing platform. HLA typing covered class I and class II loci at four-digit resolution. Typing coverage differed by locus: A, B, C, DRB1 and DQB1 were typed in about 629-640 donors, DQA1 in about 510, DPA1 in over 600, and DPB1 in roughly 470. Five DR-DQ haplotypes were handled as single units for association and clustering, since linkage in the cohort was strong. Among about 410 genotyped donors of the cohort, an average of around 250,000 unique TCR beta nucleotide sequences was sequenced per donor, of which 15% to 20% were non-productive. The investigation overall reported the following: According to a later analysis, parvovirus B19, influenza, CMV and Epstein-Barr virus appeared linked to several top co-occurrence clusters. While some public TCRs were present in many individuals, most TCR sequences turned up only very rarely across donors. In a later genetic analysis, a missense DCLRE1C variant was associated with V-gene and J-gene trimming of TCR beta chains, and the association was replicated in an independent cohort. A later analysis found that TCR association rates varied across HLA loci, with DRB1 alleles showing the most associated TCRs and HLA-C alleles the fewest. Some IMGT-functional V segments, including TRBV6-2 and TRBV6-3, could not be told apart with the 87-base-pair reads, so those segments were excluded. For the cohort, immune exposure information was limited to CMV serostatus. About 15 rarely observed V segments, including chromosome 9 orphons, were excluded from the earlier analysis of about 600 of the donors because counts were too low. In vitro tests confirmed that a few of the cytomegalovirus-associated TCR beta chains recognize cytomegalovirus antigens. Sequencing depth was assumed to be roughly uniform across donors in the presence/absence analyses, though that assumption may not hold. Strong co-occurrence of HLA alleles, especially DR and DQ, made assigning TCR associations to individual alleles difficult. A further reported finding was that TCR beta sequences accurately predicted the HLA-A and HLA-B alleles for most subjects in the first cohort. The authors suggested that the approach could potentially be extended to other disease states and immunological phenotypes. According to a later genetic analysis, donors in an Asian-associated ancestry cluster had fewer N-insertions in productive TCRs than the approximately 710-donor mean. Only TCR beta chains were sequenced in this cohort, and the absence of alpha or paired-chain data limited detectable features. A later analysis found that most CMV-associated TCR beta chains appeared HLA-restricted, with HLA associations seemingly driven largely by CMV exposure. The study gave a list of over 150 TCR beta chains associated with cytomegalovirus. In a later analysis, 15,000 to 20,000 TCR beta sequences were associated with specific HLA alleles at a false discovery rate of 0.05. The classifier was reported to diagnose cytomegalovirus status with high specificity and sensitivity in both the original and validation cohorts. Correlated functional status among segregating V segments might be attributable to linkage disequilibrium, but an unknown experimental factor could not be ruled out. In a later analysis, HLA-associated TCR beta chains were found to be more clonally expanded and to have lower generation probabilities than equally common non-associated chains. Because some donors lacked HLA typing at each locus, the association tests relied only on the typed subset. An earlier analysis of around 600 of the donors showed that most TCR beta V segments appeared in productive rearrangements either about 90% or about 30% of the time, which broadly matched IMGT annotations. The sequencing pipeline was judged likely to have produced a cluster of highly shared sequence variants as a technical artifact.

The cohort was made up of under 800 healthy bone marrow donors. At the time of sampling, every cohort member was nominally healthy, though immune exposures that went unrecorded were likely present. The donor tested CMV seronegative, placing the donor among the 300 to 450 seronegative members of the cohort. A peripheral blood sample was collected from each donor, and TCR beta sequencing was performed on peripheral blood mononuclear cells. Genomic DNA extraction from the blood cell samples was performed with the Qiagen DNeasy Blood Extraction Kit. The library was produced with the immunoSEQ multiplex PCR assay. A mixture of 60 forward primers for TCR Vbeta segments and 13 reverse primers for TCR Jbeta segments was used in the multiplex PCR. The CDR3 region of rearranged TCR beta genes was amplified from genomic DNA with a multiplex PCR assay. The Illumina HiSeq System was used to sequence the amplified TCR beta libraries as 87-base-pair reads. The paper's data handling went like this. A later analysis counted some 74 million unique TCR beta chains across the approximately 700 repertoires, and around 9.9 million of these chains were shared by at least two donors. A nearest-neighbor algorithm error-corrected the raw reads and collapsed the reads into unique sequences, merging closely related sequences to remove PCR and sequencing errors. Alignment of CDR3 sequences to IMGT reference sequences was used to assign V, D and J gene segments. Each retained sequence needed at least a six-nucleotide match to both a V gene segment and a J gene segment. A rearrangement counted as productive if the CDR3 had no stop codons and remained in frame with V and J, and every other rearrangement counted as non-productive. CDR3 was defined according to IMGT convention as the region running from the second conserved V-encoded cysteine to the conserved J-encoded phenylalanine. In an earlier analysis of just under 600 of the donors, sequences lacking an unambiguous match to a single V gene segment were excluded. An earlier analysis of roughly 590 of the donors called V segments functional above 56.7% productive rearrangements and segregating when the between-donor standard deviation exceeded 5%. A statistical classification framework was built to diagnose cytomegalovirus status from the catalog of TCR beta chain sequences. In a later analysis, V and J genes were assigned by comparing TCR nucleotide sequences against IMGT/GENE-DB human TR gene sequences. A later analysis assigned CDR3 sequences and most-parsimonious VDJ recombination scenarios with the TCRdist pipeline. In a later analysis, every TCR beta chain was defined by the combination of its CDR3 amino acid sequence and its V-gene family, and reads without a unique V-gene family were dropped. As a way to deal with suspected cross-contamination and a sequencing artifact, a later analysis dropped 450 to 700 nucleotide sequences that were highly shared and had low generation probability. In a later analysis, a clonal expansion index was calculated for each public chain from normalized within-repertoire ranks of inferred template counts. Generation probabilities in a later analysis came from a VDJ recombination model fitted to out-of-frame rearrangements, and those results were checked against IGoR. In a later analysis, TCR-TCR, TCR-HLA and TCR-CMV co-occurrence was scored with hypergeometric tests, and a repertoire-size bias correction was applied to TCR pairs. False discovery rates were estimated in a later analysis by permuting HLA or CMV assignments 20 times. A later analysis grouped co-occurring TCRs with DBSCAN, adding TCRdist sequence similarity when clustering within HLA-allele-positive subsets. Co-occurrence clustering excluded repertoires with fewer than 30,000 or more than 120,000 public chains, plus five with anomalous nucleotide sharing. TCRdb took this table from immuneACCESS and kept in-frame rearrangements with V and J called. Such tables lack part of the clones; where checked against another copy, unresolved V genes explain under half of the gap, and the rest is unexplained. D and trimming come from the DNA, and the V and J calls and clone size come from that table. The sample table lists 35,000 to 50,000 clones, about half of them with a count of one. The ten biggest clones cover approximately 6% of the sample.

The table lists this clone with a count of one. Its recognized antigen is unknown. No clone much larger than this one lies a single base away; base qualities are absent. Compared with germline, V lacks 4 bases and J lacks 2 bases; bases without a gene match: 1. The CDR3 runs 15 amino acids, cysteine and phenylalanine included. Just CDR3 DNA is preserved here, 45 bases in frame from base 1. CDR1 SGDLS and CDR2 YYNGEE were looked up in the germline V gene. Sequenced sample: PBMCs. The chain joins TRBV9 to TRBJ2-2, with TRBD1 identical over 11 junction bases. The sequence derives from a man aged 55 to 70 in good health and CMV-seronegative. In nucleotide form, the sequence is TGTGCCAGCAGCCGGACAGGGGGCAACACCGGGGAGCTGTTTTTT. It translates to CASSRTGGNTGELFF.